This T cell receptor (beta chain) was sequenced during a study of memory CD4+ T cells and cytomegalovirus serostatus. Authors' data handling: After removing out-of-frame reads, under 2.5 million distinct TCRbeta sequences remained. Assay: immunoSEQ multiplex PCR; the TCRdb copy retains only in-frame clones and omits some. V, J and clone size were drawn from that table, and D and trimming were deduced from the DNA. Of tens of thousands of clones in the sample, over 60% are singletons; the top ten hold about 0.9%. The sort gate was single viable CD3+CD4+CD8-CD45RO+ cells for memory CD4+ T cells. This TCR was sampled from an adult in good health and CMV-seronegative. Sequencing was performed on memory CD4+ T cells from blood.

CDR3: CGGEWGEKLFF. The CDR3, as DNA: TGCGGAGGGGAGTGGGGGGAAAAACTGTTTTTT. The chain couples TRBV29-1 to TRBJ1-4, with a tentative D call TRBD1 (5 bases). Looked up from germline, CDR1 is SQVTM and CDR2 is ANQGSEA. The CDR3 consists of 11 residues.